One and the same sample provided the 3 T cell receptor beta chains below, sequenced in a study of blood T cell repertoires in COVID-19. Clones were sequenced by immunoSEQ multiplex PCR, and TCRdb holds only the in-frame ones, with some missing. The table lists fewer than 150,000 clones, 85% to 90% of them singletons, with approximately 4% in the top ten. Sequenced: peripheral blood. Receptors originate from a woman in her thirties or forties with acute or convalescent COVID-19.

The chain recombines TRBV30 with TRBJ2-1; 8 bases fit TRBD2. Germline V lookup: CDR1 GTSNPN, CDR2 SVGIG (reference sequence). The V gene end was trimmed by 5 bases and the J gene end by 4 bases; junction bases not matched to a gene: 13. The CDR3 covers 16 residues. CDR3 in DNA: TGTGCCTGGGATCCTGGACTAGCCCCTTTTTACAATGAGCAGTTCTTC. It codes for CAWDPGLAPFYNEQFF.

The CDR3 spells CAISEGQGADTQYF. CDR3 in DNA: TGTGCCATCAGTGAAGGGCAGGGTGCAGATACGCAGTATTTT. The V and J genes are TRBV10-3 and TRBJ2-3; tentatively, D is TRBD1 (5 bases). The V end was cut by 3 bases, the J end by 4 bases, with 11 bases between. CDR3 length equals 14 residues. Germline CDR1 reads ENHRY; CDR2 reads SYGVKD.

This chain links TRBV9 with TRBJ1-3; weak D call: TRBD1 (6 bases). CDR3 length: 17 amino acids. CDR1 and CDR2 (germline): SGDLS, YYNGEE. Trimming left V 3 bases short and J 0 bases short, with 16 bases between. The CDR3 region is CASSATFGQISGNTIYF. In nucleotides, the CDR3 is TGTGCCAGCAGCGCAACCTTCGGACAGATCTCTGGAAACACCATATATTTT.